The rows below give T cell receptor beta chains drawn from one sample of a study of T-cell reconstitution after alpha-beta-depleted transplantation in children. Each CDR3 protein is one row after TCRdb ran MiXCR on the PCR reads. The sample shows 200,000 to 300,000 distinct CDR3 sequences, around 13% of them seen only once. Sample: PBMCs from the stem cell graft donor, taken from the stem cell graft. These TCRs come from a human donor who donated a stem cell graft to a child with acute lymphoblastic leukemia. CDR3s include the opening cysteine and the closing phenylalanine or tryptophan. D genes are given only for firm matches. For some rows the clone size is stated as once, few or many, or as a class when expanded; others skip it.

D,J,size,length,V,DNA,CDR3
.,TRBJ1-5,few,12,TRBV20-1,TGCAGTGCTCAGGATAGCAATCAGCCCCAGCATTTT,CSAQDSNQPQHF
.,TRBJ2-3,many,15,TRBV20-1,TGCAGTGCTAGATCGCTCCCCGGGGGCTCAGATACGCAGTATTTT,CSARSLPGGSDTQYF
TRBD2,TRBJ2-5,many,21,TRBV12-3/TRBV12-4,TGTGCCAGCAGTTTAAAACGGGGGGGACTCCGAATCCGAGGGGCCAAAGAGACCCAGTACTTC,CASSLKRGGLRIRGAKETQYF
.,TRBJ1-2,many,12,TRBV2,TGTGCCGGATGTCGGGACAACTATGGCTACACCTTC,CAGCRDNYGYTF
.,TRBJ2-3,many,14,TRBV10-3,TGTGCCATCAGTGACCGGGATTTGGCAGATACGCAGTATTTT,CAISDRDLADTQYF
.,TRBJ2-5,many,13,TRBV7-9,TGTGCCAGCAGCTCGGACAGTCGGGAGACCCAGTACTTC,CASSSDSRETQYF
.,TRBJ2-5,few,17,TRBV11-2,TGTGCCAGCAGCTTAGTACGGGCCCTGTACGAAAAAGAGACCCAGTACTTC,CASSLVRALYEKETQYF
.,TRBJ1-5,many,16,TRBV28,TGTGCCAGCAAGGGATTCTATTATGATAGCAATCAGCCCCAGCATTTT,CASKGFYYDSNQPQHF
TRBD1,TRBJ1-4,few,14,TRBV7-2,TGTGCCAGCAGCCGGGACAGCTCTAATGAAAAACTGTTTTTT,CASSRDSSNEKLFF
TRBD2,TRBJ2-6,.,18,TRBV30,TGTGCCTGGAGTGCCGGGACTAGATTGTCCTCTGGGGCCAACGTCCTGACTTTC,CAWSAGTRLSSGANVLTF
.,TRBJ1-1,many,13,TRBV29-1,TGCAGCGGTCTACAGGGAAGTTGGGCTGAAGCTTTCTTT,CSGLQGSWAEAFF
.,TRBJ1-1,many,12,TRBV20-1,TGCAGTGGCGGACACCCGAACACTGAAGCTTTCTTT,CSGGHPNTEAFF
.,TRBJ1-5,many,14,TRBV27,TGTGCCAGCAGTTTAATCGGGGATCGTCAGCCCCAGCATTTT,CASSLIGDRQPQHF
.,TRBJ1-2,many,18,TRBV4-3,TGCGCCAGCAGCCAAGATCAGGTCGGGGGGTTCCCCTTCTATGGCTACACCTTC,CASSQDQVGGFPFYGYTF
.,TRBJ1-1,many,14,TRBV18,TGTGCCAGCTCACCATCGACTTCGAACACTGAAGCTTTCTTT,CASSPSTSNTEAFF
TRBD1,TRBJ2-7,.,15,TRBV18,TGTGCCAGCTCACCAAGCCGTCAGGGGGCTTACGAGCAGTACTTC,CASSPSRQGAYEQYF
.,TRBJ2-7,many,15,TRBV20-1,TGCAGTGCTAGAGAGATCGGACGGGCCTCCTACGAGCAGTACTTC,CSAREIGRASYEQYF
.,TRBJ1-6,many,15,TRBV18,TGTGCCAGCTCACCAGGGGGTAGATCTACCGCACCCCTCCACTTT,CASSPGGRSTAPLHF